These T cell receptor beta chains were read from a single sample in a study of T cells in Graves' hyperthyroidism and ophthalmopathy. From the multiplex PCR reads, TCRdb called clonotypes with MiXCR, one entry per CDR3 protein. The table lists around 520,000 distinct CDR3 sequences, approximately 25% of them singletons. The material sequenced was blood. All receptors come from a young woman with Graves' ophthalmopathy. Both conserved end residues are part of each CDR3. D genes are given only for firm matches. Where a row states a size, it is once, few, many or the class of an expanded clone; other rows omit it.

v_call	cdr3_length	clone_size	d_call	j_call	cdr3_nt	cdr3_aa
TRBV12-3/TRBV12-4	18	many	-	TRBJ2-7	TGTGCCAGCACCTCTCACGATTGGGCAGGGGATACTTCCTACGAGCAGTACTTC	CASTSHDWAGDTSYEQYF
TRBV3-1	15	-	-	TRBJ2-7	TGTGCCAGCAGCCAAGTCATACCAGCCTCCTACGAGCAGTACTTC	CASSQVIPASYEQYF
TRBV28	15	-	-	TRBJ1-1	TGTGCCAGCAGTTGGGGGGCCGCCATGAACACTGAAGCTTTCTTT	CASSWGAAMNTEAFF
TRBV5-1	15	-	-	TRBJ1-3	TGCGCCAGCAGCTGGGACGGCATCTCTGGAAACACCATATATTTT	CASSWDGISGNTIYF
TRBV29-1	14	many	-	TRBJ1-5	TGCAGCGACCCACAGGGATTAGGAAATCAGCCCCAGCATTTT	CSDPQGLGNQPQHF
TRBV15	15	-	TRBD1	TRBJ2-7	TGTGCCACCAGCAGGCGGGGACAGGGGGCGATCGAGCAGTACTTC	CATSRRGQGAIEQYF
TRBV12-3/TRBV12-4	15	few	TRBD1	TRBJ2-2	TGTGCCAGCAACAAGGACAGGGGGTACACCGGGGAGCTGTTTTTT	CASNKDRGYTGELFF
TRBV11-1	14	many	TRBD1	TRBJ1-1	TGTGCCAGCAGCACCCGACAGGGGAGGACTGAAGCTTTCTTT	CASSTRQGRTEAFF
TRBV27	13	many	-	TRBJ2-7	TGTGCCAGCTCAAAACAACCTACCTACGAGCAGTACTTC	CASSKQPTYEQYF
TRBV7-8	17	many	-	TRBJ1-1	TGTGCCAGCAGTTATCACGGCGGGTATTCACCGAACACTGAAGCTTTCTTT	CASSYHGGYSPNTEAFF
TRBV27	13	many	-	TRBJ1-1	TGTGCCAGCAGTTTATACGGGCCCACTGAAGCTTTCTTT	CASSLYGPTEAFF
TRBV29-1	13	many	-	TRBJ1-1	TGCAGCGCCGCCCCAGGCATGAACACTGAAGCTTTCTTT	CSAAPGMNTEAFF
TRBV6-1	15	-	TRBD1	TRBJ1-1	TGTGCCAGCAGAACCGGGACAGGGGCGAACACTGAAGCTTTCTTT	CASRTGTGANTEAFF
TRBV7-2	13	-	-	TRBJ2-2	TGTGCCAGCAGCTTAGCGTACCGGCGGGCGCTGTTTTTT	CASSLAYRRALFF
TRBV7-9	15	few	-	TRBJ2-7	TGTGCCAGCACCCAGGGGGTAGCGGGCTCCTACGAGCAGTACTTC	CASTQGVAGSYEQYF
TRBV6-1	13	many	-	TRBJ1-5	TGTGCCAGCAACCCGGGGTTTAATCAGCCCCAGCATTTT	CASNPGFNQPQHF
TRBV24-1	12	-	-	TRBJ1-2	TGTGCCACCAGTGTTTGGATGGGGGGCTACACCTTC	CATSVWMGGYTF
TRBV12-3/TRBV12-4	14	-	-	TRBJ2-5	TGTGCCAGCAGTTTCGGTATAGGACGCGAGACCCAGTACTTC	CASSFGIGRETQYF
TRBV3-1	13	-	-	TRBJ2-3	TGTGCCAGCAGCCAAGGTAACGCAGATACGCAGTATTTT	CASSQGNADTQYF
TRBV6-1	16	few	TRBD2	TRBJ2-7	TGTGCCAGCACCCTTCGACTAGCGGGAAGCTCCTACGAGCAGTACTTC	CASTLRLAGSSYEQYF